This T cell receptor (beta chain) came from a study of blood T cells in healthy people across ages. For the second PCR, which ran for about 7 to 11 cycles, a sample-barcoded 5' primer and a J-beta primer mix were used. TCRdb analysed the 5' RACE reads with MiXCR anew, one entry per CDR3 protein. There are 660,000 or so distinct CDR3 sequences in the sample; 45% to 65% occur only once, and 30% to 45% lies in the top ten. The CDR3 extends over 17 amino acids. Trimming removed 0 bases from V and 0 bases from J; junction bases left unmatched: 6. The germline V gene has CDR1 MGHRA and CDR2 YSYEKL. V usage is TRBV4-1 and J usage is TRBJ2-7, with 9 bases identical to TRBD2. This sequence was found in a man in his 60s in good health. Input material: blood. CDR3 bases: TGCGCCAGCAGCCAAGATATGGGACTAGCTAACTCCTACGAGCAGTACTTC. Translated, it gives CASSQDMGLANSYEQYF.